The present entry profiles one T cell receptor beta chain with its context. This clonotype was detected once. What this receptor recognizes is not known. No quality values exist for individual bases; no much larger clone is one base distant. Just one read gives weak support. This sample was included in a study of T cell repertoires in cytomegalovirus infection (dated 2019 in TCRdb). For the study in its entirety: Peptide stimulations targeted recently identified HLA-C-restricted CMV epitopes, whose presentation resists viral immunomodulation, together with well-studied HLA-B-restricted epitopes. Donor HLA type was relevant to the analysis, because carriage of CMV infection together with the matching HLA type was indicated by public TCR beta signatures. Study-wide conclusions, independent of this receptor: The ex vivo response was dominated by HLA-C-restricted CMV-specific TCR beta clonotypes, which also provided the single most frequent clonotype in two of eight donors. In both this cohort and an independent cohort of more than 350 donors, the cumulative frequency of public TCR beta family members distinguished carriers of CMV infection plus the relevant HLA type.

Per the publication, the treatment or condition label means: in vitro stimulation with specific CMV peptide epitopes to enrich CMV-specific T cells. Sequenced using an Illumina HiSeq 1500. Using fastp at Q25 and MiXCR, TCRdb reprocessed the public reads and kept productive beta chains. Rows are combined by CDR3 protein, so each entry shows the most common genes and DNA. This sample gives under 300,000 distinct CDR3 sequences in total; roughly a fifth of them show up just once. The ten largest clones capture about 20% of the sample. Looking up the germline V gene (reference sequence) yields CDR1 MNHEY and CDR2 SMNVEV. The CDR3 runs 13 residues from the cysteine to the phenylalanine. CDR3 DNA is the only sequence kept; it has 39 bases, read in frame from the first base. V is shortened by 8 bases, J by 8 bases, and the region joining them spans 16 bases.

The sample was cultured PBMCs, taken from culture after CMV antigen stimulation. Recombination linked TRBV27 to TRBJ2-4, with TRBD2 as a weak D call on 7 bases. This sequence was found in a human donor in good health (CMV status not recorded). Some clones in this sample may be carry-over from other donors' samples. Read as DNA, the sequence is TGTGCCAGCGGGGGGGGTGAGGGGGACATTCAGTACTTC. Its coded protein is CASGGGEGDIQYF.